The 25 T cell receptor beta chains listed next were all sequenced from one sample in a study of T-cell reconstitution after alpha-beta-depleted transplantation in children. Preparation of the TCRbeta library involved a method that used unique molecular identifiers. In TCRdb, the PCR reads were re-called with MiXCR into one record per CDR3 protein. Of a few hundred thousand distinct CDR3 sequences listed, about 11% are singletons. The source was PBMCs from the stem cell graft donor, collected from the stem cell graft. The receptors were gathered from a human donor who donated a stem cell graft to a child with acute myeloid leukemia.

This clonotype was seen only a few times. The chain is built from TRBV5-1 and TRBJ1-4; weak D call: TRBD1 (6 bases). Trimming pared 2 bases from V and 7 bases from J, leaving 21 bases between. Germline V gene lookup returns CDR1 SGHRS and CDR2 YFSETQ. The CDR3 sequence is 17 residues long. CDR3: CASSLQGPPGGGEKLFF. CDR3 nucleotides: TGCGCCAGCAGCTTACAGGGCCCGCCTGGAGGAGGTGAAAAACTGTTTTTT.

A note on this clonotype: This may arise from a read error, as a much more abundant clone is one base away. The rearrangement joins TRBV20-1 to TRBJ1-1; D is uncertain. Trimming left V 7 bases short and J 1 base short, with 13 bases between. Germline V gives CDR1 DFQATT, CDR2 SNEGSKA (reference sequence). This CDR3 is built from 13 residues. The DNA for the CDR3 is TGCAGTGGTTACCAAACACAGAACACTGAAGCTTTCTTT. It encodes CSGYQTQNTEAFF.

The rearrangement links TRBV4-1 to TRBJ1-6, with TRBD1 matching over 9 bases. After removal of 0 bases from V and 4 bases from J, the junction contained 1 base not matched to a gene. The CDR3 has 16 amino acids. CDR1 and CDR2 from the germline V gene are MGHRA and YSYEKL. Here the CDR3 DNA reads TGCGCCAGCAGCCAAGAGGGACAGGGATATAATTCACCCCTCCACTTT. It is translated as CASSQEGQGYNSPLHF.

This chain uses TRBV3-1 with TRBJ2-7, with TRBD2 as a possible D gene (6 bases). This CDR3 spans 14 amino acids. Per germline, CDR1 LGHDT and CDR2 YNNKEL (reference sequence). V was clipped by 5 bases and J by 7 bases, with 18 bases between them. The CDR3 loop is CASSGRRDSPEQYF. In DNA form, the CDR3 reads TGTGCCAGCAGCGGACGCCGGGACTCCCCGGAGCAGTACTTC.

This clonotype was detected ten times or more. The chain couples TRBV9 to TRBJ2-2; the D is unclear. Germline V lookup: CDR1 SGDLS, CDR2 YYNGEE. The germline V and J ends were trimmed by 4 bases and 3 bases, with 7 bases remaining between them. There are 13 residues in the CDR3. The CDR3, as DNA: TGTGCCAGCAGCCTAAGCTACACCGGGGAGCTGTTTTTT. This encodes CASSLSYTGELFF.

The CDR3 loop reads CASSVGWQPNYEQYF. In DNA form, the CDR3 reads TGTGCCAGCAGCGTAGGATGGCAGCCCAACTACGAGCAGTACTTC. The V call is TRBV9, the J call TRBJ2-7, with unresolved D. Trimming removed 0 bases from V and 3 bases from J, with 13 bases in between. CDR1 is SGDLS, CDR2 YYNGEE, per germline. The CDR3 has 15 residues.

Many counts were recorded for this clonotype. This CDR3 reads CASSLRTSGLETQYF. In nucleotides, the CDR3 is TGTGCCAGCAGCTTAAGGACTAGCGGGCTCGAGACCCAGTACTTC. V and J are TRBV11-1 and TRBJ2-5; TRBD2 agrees at 11 bases. Trimming cost V 2 bases and J 5 bases; bases outside gene matches: 4. Germline loops: CDR1 SGHAT, CDR2 FQDESV (reference sequence). The CDR3 runs to 15 residues.

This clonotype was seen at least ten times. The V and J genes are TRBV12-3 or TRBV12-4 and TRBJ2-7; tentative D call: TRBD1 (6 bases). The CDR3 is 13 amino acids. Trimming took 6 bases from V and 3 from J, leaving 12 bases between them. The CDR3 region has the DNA TGTGCCAGCAGCCTCAGGGGTAACTACGAGCAGTACTTC. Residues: CASSLRGNYEQYF.

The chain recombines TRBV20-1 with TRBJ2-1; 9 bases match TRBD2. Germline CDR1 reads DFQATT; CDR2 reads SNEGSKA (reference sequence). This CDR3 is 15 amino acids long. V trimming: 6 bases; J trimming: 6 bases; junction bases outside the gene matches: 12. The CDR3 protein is CSAFLAGKGGNEQFF. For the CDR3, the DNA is TGCAGTGCCTTCCTAGCGGGAAAGGGGGGCAATGAGCAGTTCTTC.

In nucleotides, the CDR3 is TGTGCCAGCAGCTTAGCTTACGGGGGGGCTGAGAGGAATGAGCAGTTCTTC. Amino acids: CASSLAYGGAERNEQFF. This chain links TRBV7-2 with TRBJ2-1; TRBD2 aligns across 8 bases. This CDR3 has 17 amino acids. Germline V lookup: CDR1 SGHTA, CDR2 FQGNSA. V trimming: 0 bases; J trimming: 7 bases; junction bases outside the gene matches: 11.

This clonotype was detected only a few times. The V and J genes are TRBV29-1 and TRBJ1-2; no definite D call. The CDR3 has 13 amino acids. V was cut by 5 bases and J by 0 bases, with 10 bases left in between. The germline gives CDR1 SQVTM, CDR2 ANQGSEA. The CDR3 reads CSVLPGSNYGYTF. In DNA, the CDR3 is TGCAGCGTTCTACCGGGCTCTAACTATGGCTACACCTTC.

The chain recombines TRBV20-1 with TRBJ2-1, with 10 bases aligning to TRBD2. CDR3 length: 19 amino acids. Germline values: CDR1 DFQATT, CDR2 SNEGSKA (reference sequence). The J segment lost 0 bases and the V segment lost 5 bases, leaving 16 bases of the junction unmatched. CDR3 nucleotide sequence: TGCAGTGCTCGGGTTCCGGGACTAGCGTCTTTCAGCTCCTACAATGAGCAGTTCTTC. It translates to CSARVPGLASFSSYNEQFF.

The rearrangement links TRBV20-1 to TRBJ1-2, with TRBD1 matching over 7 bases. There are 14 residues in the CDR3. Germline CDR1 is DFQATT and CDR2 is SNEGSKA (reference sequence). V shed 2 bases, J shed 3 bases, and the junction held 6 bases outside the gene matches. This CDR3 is CSARFRGGDYGYTF. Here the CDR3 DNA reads TGCAGTGCTAGATTCAGGGGGGGAGACTATGGCTACACCTTC.

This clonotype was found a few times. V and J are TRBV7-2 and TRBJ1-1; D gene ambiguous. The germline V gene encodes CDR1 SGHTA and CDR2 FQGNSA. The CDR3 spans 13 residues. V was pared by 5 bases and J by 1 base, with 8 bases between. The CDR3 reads CASSATQNTEAFF. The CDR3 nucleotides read TGTGCCAGCAGCGCAACACAGAACACTGAAGCTTTCTTT.

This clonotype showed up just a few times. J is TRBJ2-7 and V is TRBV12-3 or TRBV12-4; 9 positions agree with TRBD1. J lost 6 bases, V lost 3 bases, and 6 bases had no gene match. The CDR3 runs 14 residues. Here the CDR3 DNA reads TGTGCCAGCAGTTTTGGGACAGGGTACTTCGAGCAGTACGTC. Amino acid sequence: CASSFGTGYFEQYV.

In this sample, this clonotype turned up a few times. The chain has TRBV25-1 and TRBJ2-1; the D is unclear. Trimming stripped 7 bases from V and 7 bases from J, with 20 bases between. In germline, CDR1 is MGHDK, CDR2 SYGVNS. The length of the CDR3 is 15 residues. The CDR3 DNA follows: TGTGCCAGCATGTCCGGGCGCCCCCTTAAGAATGAGCAGTTCTTC. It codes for CASMSGRPLKNEQFF.

CDR3 sequence reads: CASSLAASGRRRAYEQYF. The CDR3 bases are TGTGCCAGCAGCTTGGCGGCTAGCGGGAGGCGGCGGGCCTACGAGCAGTACTTC. The chain recombines TRBV5-6 with TRBJ2-7; 11 bases agree with TRBD2. The CDR3 runs to 18 residues. In germline, CDR1 is SGHDT, CDR2 YYEEEE. With V trimmed by 0 bases and J by 2 bases, 10 bases remained unmatched. The variable domain in full, completed from reference TRBV5-6 and TRBJ2-7, reads DAGVTQSPTHLIKTRGQQVTLRCSPKSGHDTVSWYQQALGQGPQFIFQYYEEEERQRGNFPDRFSGHQFPNYSSELNVNALLLGDSALYLCASSLAASGRRRAYEQYFGPGTRLTVT.

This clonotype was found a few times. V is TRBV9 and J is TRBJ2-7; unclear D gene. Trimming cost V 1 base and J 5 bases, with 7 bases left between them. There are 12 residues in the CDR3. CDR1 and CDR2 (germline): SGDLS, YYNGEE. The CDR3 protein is CASSVPRNEQYV. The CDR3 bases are TGTGCCAGCAGCGTACCCAGGAACGAGCAGTACGTC.

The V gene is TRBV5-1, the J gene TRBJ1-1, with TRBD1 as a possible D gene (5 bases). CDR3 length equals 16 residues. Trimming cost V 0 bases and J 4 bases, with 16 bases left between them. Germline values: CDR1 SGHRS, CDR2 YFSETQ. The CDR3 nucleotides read TGCGCCAGCAGCTTGGAGCCTCTCGGGGGAAGCACTGAAGCTTTCTTT. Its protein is CASSLEPLGGSTEAFF.

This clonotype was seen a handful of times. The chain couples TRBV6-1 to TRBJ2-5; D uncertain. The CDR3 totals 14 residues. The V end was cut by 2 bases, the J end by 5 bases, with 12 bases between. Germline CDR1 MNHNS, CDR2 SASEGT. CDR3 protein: CASSERVMGETQYF. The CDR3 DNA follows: TGTGCCAGCAGTGAAAGGGTAATGGGTGAGACCCAGTACTTC.

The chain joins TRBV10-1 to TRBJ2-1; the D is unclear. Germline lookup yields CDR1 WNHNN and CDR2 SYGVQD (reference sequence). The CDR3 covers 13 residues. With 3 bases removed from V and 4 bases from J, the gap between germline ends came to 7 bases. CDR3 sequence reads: CASSDLTYNEQFF. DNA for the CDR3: TGCGCCAGCAGTGACCTAACATACAATGAGCAGTTCTTC.

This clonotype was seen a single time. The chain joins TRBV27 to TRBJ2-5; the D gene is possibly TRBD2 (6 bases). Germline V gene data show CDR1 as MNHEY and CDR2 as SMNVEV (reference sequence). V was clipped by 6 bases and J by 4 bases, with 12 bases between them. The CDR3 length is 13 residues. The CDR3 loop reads CASRRRGAETQYF. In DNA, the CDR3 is TGTGCCAGCAGAAGGAGGGGAGCAGAGACCCAGTACTTC.

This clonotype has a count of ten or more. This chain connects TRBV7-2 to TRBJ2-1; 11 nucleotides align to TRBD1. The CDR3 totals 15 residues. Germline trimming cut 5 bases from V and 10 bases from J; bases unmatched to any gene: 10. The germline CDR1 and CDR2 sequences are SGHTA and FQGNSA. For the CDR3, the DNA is TGTGCCAGCAGCCTCCGGGACAGGGGGTCACACGAGCAGTTCTTC. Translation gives CASSLRDRGSHEQFF.

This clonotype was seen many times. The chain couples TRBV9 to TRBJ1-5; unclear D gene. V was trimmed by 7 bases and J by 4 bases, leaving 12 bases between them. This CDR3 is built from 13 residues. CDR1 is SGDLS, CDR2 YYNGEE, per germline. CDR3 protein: CASSRRPNQPQHF. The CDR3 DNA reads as TGTGCCAGCTCGCGCCGTCCGAATCAGCCCCAGCATTTT.

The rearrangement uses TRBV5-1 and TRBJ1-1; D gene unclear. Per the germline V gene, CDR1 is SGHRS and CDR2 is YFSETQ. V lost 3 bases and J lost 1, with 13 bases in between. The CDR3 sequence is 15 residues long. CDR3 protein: CASSSRITANTEAFF. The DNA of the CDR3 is TGCGCCAGCAGCTCCAGAATCACAGCGAACACTGAAGCTTTCTTT. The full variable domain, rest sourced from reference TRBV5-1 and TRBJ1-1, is KAGVTQTPRYLIKTRGQQVTLSCSPISGHRSVSWYQQTPGQGLQFLFEYFSETQRNKGNFPGRFSGRQFSNSRSEMNVSTLELGDSALYLCASSSRITANTEAFFGQGTRLTVV.